The 21 T cell receptor beta chains listed next were all sequenced from one sample in a study of lymphopenia after photon versus proton radiotherapy. Sequenced by immunoSEQ multiplex PCR; TCRdb stores in-frame clones only, minus some. The sample gives approximately 62,000 clones, approximately 84% of which show up once; 2.1% is in the top ten. The sequences come from peripheral blood, collected from a patient treated with proton-based radiotherapy. These TCRs come from a man between 60 and 75 years old with pancreatic cancer.

There are a few counts of this clone. The rearrangement uses TRBV27 and TRBJ1-2; D possibly corresponds to TRBD1 (6 bases). CDR3 length: 15 amino acids. The germline CDR1 and CDR2 sequences are MNHEY and SMNVEV (reference sequence). Trimming removed 3 bases at V and 7 bases at J, with 18 bases between. CDR3 sequence reads: CASSLVQGLMGGYTF. The CDR3 coding sequence is TGTGCCAGCAGTTTGGTACAGGGTTTAATGGGTGGCTACACCTTC.

Details on this clone: The junction departs from germline at one end; a sequencing error may be responsible. This rearrangement joins TRBV7-8 to TRBJ2-7; 11 bases map to TRBD2. Germline V gene lookup returns CDR1 SGHVS and CDR2 FQNEAQ. The CDR3 runs to 12 residues. The CDR3 bases are TGTGCCAGCAGCCGCGGGACTAGCGGCCGAACCTTC. The encoded protein is CASSRGTSGRTF.

This chain connects TRBV4-1 to TRBJ1-1; 7 positions agree with TRBD1. The V and J ends lost 2 bases and 0 bases, in that order; junction bases with no gene match: 3. This CDR3 comprises 15 residues. From germline, CDR1 is MGHRA and CDR2 YSYEKL. The DNA for the CDR3 is TGCGCCAGCAGCCAACTTGACAGGGTGAACACTGAAGCTTTCTTT. Translated: CASSQLDRVNTEAFF.

In its sample, this clone was seen once. The V call is TRBV28, the J call TRBJ2-3, with a tentative D call TRBD2 (6 bases). Germline CDR1 reads MDHEN; CDR2 reads SYDVKM. The CDR3 sequence is 13 residues long. Trimming stripped 6 bases from V and 7 bases from J, with 14 bases between. The CDR3 DNA reads as TGTGCCAGCAGGTGGCGGGGCGTTAATACGCAGTATTTT. This sequence encodes CASRWRGVNTQYF.

J is TRBJ2-5 and V is TRBV6-6; D remains ambiguous. This CDR3 is 11 amino acids long. Germline assignment: CDR1 MNHNY and CDR2 SVGAGI (reference sequence). V lost 5 bases to trimming and J lost 3 bases, with 4 bases between them. This chain's CDR3 is CASSEKETQYF. The CDR3 nucleotides read TGTGCCAGCAGTGAAAAAGAGACCCAGTACTTC.

This rearrangement joins TRBV5-1 to TRBJ2-5; D is unresolved. CDR1 and CDR2 from the germline V gene are SGHRS and YFSETQ. V shed 1 base and J shed 5 bases, with 6 bases lying between them. This CDR3 spans 12 amino acids. CDR3 bases: TGCGCCAGCAGCTTGAATTCTGAGACCCAGTACTTC. It codes for CASSLNSETQYF.

This chain joins TRBV5-5 and TRBJ1-2; 9 bases are shared with TRBD1. The germline gives CDR1 SGHKS, CDR2 YYEKEE (reference sequence). V lost 3 bases and J lost 4; bases outside the gene matches: 16. This CDR3 has 18 amino acids. DNA of the CDR3: TGTGCCAGCAGCTCTCTACACCGGGACAGGGTTGTCCTCTATGGCTACACCTTC. Residues: CASSSLHRDRVVLYGYTF.

The chain joins TRBV25-1 to TRBJ2-3; TRBD2 matches at 7 bases. Germline CDR1 is MGHDK and CDR2 is SYGVNS. The CDR3 is 17 amino acids. J was trimmed by 0 bases and V by 1 base; bases with no gene match: 7. CDR3 sequence (DNA): TGTGCCAGCAGTGAATCGGGGTCGGGACTAAGCACAGATACGCAGTATTTT. Translating gives CASSESGSGLSTDTQYF.

V and J are TRBV19 and TRBJ2-7; possibly TRBD1 for D (6 bases). The germline V gene encodes CDR1 LNHDA and CDR2 SQIVND (reference sequence). Trimming cost V 5 bases and J 6 bases, with 17 bases left between them. The CDR3 loop spans 14 amino acids. CDR3 region: CASSPTGVRTEQYF. As DNA, the CDR3 is TGTGCCAGTAGTCCGACAGGCGTGAGGACCGAGCAGTACTTC.

This chain uses TRBV28 with TRBJ2-5, with 7 bases that match TRBD1. Losses at the gene ends were 6 bases for V and 3 bases for J; bases not matched to a gene: 13. The CDR3 covers 16 residues. The germline V gene has CDR1 MDHEN and CDR2 SYDVKM. As DNA, the CDR3 is TGTGCCAGCAGCCGCAGGGGGATACGAGAAAAAGAGACCCAGTACTTC. Its translation is CASSRRGIREKETQYF.

This chain connects TRBV5-1 to TRBJ2-5, with 8 bases matching TRBD1. CDR3 size: 13 residues. Unmatched junction bases numbered 5, after V lost 6 bases and J lost 4 bases. Germline V gene lookup returns CDR1 SGHRS and CDR2 YFSETQ. CDR3 nucleotides: TGCGCCAGCAAGGTAGGGACAGGAGAGACCCAGTACTTC. Amino acid sequence: CASKVGTGETQYF.

This clone was detected a few times. The chain carries TRBV5-1 and TRBJ1-4; tentative D call: TRBD1 (6 bases). Trimming cost V 4 bases and J 7 bases, with 14 bases left between them. This CDR3 has 14 residues. Germline V CDR1 and CDR2: SGHRS, YFSETQ. The CDR3 DNA sequence: TGCGCCAGCAGCAGGCTAGGGGGGTCTGAAAAACTGTTTTTT. This codes for CASSRLGGSEKLFF.

The rearrangement joins TRBV5-8 to TRBJ2-1; unclear D gene. The germline V gene encodes CDR1 SGHTS and CDR2 YDEGEE. The CDR3 is 16 amino acids. V lost 2 bases, J lost 0 bases, and 12 bases lay in between. The DNA for the CDR3 is TGTGCCAGCAGCTTTGGAACCCAAGCCTCCTACAATGAGCAGTTCTTC. Protein: CASSFGTQASYNEQFF.

This clone showed up just once. At one end, the junction sequence differs from germline, possibly due to a read error. The same CDR3 can be traced to other DNA sequences in this sample. The V gene is TRBV2, the J gene TRBJ1-5; perhaps TRBD1 as D (5 bases). The CDR3 sequence is 14 residues long. The germline gives CDR1 SNHLY, CDR2 FYNNEI. CDR3 sequence (DNA): TGCGCCAGCAGATTATGGGGGACGGATCAGCCCCAGCATTTT. This translates into CASRLWGTDQPQHF.

The chain has TRBV9 and TRBJ2-3, with TRBD1 identical over 8 bases. Germline V gene sequence: CDR1 SGDLS, CDR2 YYNGEE. This CDR3 is built from 15 residues. The J segment lost 7 bases and the V segment lost 4 bases, leaving 11 bases of the junction unmatched. The CDR3 protein is CASSIRTGFIHTQYF. The CDR3 nucleotides read TGTGCCAGCAGCATTCGGACAGGGTTTATTCATACGCAGTATTTT.

The V and J genes are TRBV10-3 and TRBJ2-5; 8 bases align to TRBD2. With V trimmed by 0 bases and J by 1 base, 1 base remained unmatched. Germline lookup yields CDR1 ENHRY and CDR2 SYGVKD. The CDR3 loop spans 15 amino acids. The CDR3 DNA reads TGTGCCATCAGTGAGTCCCTAGCGGGCCAAGAGACCCAGTACTTC. Its protein is CAISESLAGQETQYF.

The chain joins TRBV9 to TRBJ2-7, with a tentative D call TRBD2 (5 bases). This CDR3 is built from 14 residues. Germline assignment: CDR1 SGDLS and CDR2 YYNGEE. Trimming pared 0 bases from V and 2 bases from J, leaving 9 bases between. The CDR3 DNA sequence: TGTGCCAGCAGCGTAGAACCGGGAACCTACGAGCAGTACTTC. Its translation: CASSVEPGTYEQYF.

The gene calls are TRBV5-6 and TRBJ2-1; no definite D call. The CDR3 length is 15 residues. CDR1 and CDR2 from the germline V gene are SGHDT and YYEEEE. The V gene lost 3 bases and the J gene lost 6 bases, with 16 bases spanning the gap. The DNA for the CDR3 is TGTGCCAGCAGCTACGATTTTACCTACGGCAATGAGCAGTTCTTC. Translation: CASSYDFTYGNEQFF.

The chain uses TRBV5-1 and TRBJ2-3; D gene ambiguous. Germline V gene data show CDR1 as SGHRS and CDR2 as YFSETQ. This CDR3 region has 16 residues. Deletions cut 6 bases from V and 6 bases from J, with 23 bases between. CDR3 bases: TGCGCCAGCACGTCCGCACCGGGCTTTAACTCGGATACGCAGTATTTT. Its translation is CASTSAPGFNSDTQYF.

This clone was seen a single time. The chain combines TRBV4-3 with TRBJ1-2; TRBD1 is a possible D gene (6 bases). Germline V CDR1 and CDR2: LGHNA, YSLEER. Deletions cut 3 bases from V and 8 bases from J, with 19 bases between. This CDR3 is built from 15 residues. The CDR3 DNA reads TGCGCCAGCAGCCAGAACGACAGGTTCGGGGGAGGCTACACCTTC. Residues: CASSQNDRFGGGYTF.

There are a few counts of this clone. This chain joins TRBV27 and TRBJ2-1; D not resolved. V was shortened by 4 bases and J by 4 bases, with 8 bases between the two germline ends. Germline V lookup: CDR1 MNHEY, CDR2 SMNVEV (reference sequence). CDR3 size: 13 residues. The CDR3 region is CASSSEPYNEQFF. DNA for the CDR3: TGTGCCAGCAGTTCTGAGCCGTACAATGAGCAGTTCTTC.